This is a list of T cell receptor beta chains from one sample in a study of cytomegalovirus exposure and HLA in healthy donors. Some clones are missing from TCRdb's copy, which holds only in-frame ones; the method was immunoSEQ multiplex PCR. The sample yields 150,000 to 200,000 clones, over 75% seen once. The sample taken for sequencing was PBMCs. These receptors were collected from a man aged 50 to 59 in good health and CMV-seropositive. Both conserved end residues are part of each CDR3. D genes are given only for firm matches. Expanded clones get a size class; other rows say once, few or many, or leave the size out.

j_call	cdr3_length	clone_size	v_call	d_call	cdr3_aa	cdr3_nt
TRBJ1-2	15	-	TRBV5-5	-	CASSLENRVYYGYTF	TGTGCCAGCAGCTTGGAGAACAGGGTATACTATGGCTACACCTTC
TRBJ2-5	16	-	TRBV5-1	TRBD2	CASSLEVSGGGETQYF	TGCGCCAGCAGCTTGGAGGTTAGCGGGGGCGGTGAGACCCAGTACTTC
TRBJ1-5	14	-	TRBV11-2	-	CASSLERSNQPQHF	TGTGCCAGCAGCTTAGAGAGAAGCAATCAGCCCCAGCATTTT
TRBJ1-5	16	-	TRBV5-1	-	CASSLNLLEGNQPQHF	TGCGCCAGCAGCTTGAATCTCCTTGAGGGCAATCAGCCCCAGCATTTT
TRBJ2-3	15	-	TRBV7-8	TRBD1	CASSPNRGSTDTQYF	TGTGCCAGCAGCCCAAACAGGGGAAGCACAGATACGCAGTATTTT
TRBJ2-1	17	-	TRBV19	-	CASSAQGKGASDNEQFF	TGTGCCAGTAGTGCCCAAGGGAAGGGGGCTAGCGACAATGAGCAGTTCTTC
TRBJ1-1	15	-	TRBV5-1	TRBD1	CASSLRGGRGTEAFF	TGCGCCAGCAGCTTAAGAGGGGGCAGGGGCACTGAAGCTTTCTTT
TRBJ2-6	18	-	TRBV5-1	TRBD1	CASSRSPGQGVGANVLTF	TGCGCCAGCAGCCGTTCTCCGGGACAGGGGGTTGGGGCCAACGTCCTGACTTTC
TRBJ1-4	14	-	TRBV7-8	-	CASSPARGGEKLFF	TGTGCCAGCAGCCCAGCGCGGGGGGGGGAAAAACTGTTTTTT
TRBJ2-3	14	-	TRBV5-6	TRBD1	CASLSTGRTDTQYF	TGTGCCAGCCTATCGACAGGGCGAACAGATACGCAGTATTTT
TRBJ1-1	14	-	TRBV9	-	CASSLSGPNTEAFF	TGTGCCAGCAGCCTAAGCGGGCCGAACACTGAAGCTTTCTTT
TRBJ1-3	14	-	TRBV4-3	-	CASSQDWPGNTIYF	TGCGCCAGCAGCCAAGATTGGCCTGGAAACACCATATATTTT
TRBJ1-2	15	-	TRBV9	TRBD1	CASSVGDREIYGYTF	TGTGCCAGCAGCGTAGGTGACAGGGAAATATATGGCTACACCTTC
TRBJ1-2	13	-	TRBV29-1	-	CSVRAQGSYGYTF	TGCAGCGTCCGCGCCCAGGGATCCTATGGCTACACCTTC
TRBJ1-3	16	few	TRBV6-6	-	CASSSGEPNSGNTIYF	TGTGCCAGCAGTTCGGGTGAACCAAACTCTGGAAACACCATATATTTT
TRBJ2-7	13	once	TRBV7-2	-	CASSSTGSYEQYF	TGTGCCAGCAGCTCAACAGGGAGCTACGAGCAGTACTTC
TRBJ2-4	16	-	TRBV6-1	-	CASSEKTGLAKNIQYF	TGTGCCAGCAGTGAGAAGACGGGACTAGCCAAAAACATTCAGTACTTC
TRBJ1-2	15	-	TRBV19	-	CASTMGPGPSYGYTF	TGTGCCAGTACCATGGGCCCAGGGCCGAGCTATGGCTACACCTTC
TRBJ1-4	16	-	TRBV6-6	TRBD1	CASSYPQGAAGEKLFF	TGTGCCAGCAGTTACCCTCAGGGGGCGGCAGGTGAAAAACTGTTTTTT
TRBJ1-1	17	few	TRBV9	TRBD1	CASSVAGQGDMNTEAFF	TGTGCCAGCAGCGTAGCCGGACAGGGGGACATGAACACTGAAGCTTTCTTT
TRBJ2-3	16	-	TRBV9	TRBD1	CASSVGEGQGGHTQYF	TGTGCCAGCAGCGTAGGGGAGGGACAGGGTGGACATACGCAGTATTTT
TRBJ1-2	16	-	TRBV4-2	-	CASSQGGGANNYGYTF	TGTGCCAGCAGCCAAGGAGGGGGGGCCAATAACTATGGCTACACCTTC
TRBJ1-1	15	few	TRBV5-5	-	CASSLIGGRLTEAFF	TGTGCCAGCAGCTTAATTGGAGGGAGGTTAACTGAAGCTTTCTTT
TRBJ2-1	16	few	TRBV7-2	TRBD2	CASSLGTSGGINEQFF	TGTGCCAGCAGCTTAGGGACTAGCGGGGGGATCAATGAGCAGTTCTTC
TRBJ2-5	14	-	TRBV7-8	TRBD1	CASSSRGLKETQYF	TGTGCCAGCAGCTCCAGGGGGTTGAAGGAGACCCAGTACTTC
TRBJ2-3	19	few	TRBV18	TRBD2	CASSPIGTSGEPPPDTQYF	TGTGCCAGCTCACCAATTGGGACTAGCGGGGAGCCTCCCCCAGATACGCAGTATTTT
TRBJ1-1	15	-	TRBV2	TRBD1	CASKIVDRVGSEAFF	TGTGCCAGCAAGATCGTGGACAGGGTGGGGTCTGAAGCTTTCTTT
TRBJ1-5	16	many	TRBV4-3	-	CASSQDLRGGNQPQHF	TGCGCCAGCAGCCAAGATCTAAGGGGTGGGAATCAGCCCCAGCATTTT
TRBJ2-5	14	-	TRBV6-5	-	CASSPGAFSETQYF	TGTGCCAGCAGCCCAGGGGCGTTCTCAGAGACCCAGTACTTC
TRBJ2-4	14	-	TRBV2	-	CASSEQGTKNIQYF	TGTGCCAGCAGTGAGCAGGGAACCAAAAACATTCAGTACTTC
TRBJ2-7	13	-	TRBV7-6	-	CASSLVKDYEQYF	TGTGCCAGCAGCTTAGTGAAGGACTACGAGCAGTACTTC
TRBJ2-7	15	once	TRBV27	-	CASSLSPLRPYEQYF	TGTGCCAGCAGTTTGTCCCCACTCCGCCCATACGAGCAGTACTTC
TRBJ2-7	16	-	TRBV4-3	-	CASSQDMSFPYYEQYF	TGCGCCAGCAGCCAAGATATGTCTTTCCCGTATTACGAGCAGTACTTC
TRBJ2-6	17	-	TRBV27	-	CASSEGAPSPGANVLTF	TGTGCCAGCAGTGAGGGAGCCCCAAGCCCTGGGGCCAACGTCCTGACTTTC
TRBJ2-3	19	-	TRBV7-9	TRBD2	CSSSSGLAVLMSSTDTQYF	TGTTCCAGCAGCTCGGGACTAGCGGTGTTAATGTCTAGCACAGATACGCAGTATTTT
TRBJ2-2	14	few	TRBV30	-	CAWTRIANTGELFF	TGTGCCTGGACCAGAATTGCGAACACCGGGGAGCTGTTTTTT
TRBJ2-7	14	-	TRBV28	-	CASSLPPHSSEQYF	TGTGCCAGCAGTTTACCACCCCACTCTTCCGAGCAGTACTTC
TRBJ2-7	16	-	TRBV9	TRBD1	CASSADRDRETYEQYF	TGTGCCAGCAGCGCAGACCGGGACAGGGAAACCTACGAGCAGTACTTC
TRBJ1-6	16	-	TRBV9	-	CASSVDRGRGNSPLHF	TGTGCCAGCAGCGTAGACCGGGGTCGTGGAAATTCACCCCTCCACTTT
TRBJ2-1	14	-	TRBV2	TRBD1	CASILNRGSGEQFF	TGTGCCAGCATACTCAACAGGGGGTCAGGTGAGCAGTTCTTC
TRBJ1-2	16	-	TRBV25-1	-	CASSGYLGRANYGYTF	TGTGCCAGCAGTGGTTACTTGGGCAGGGCTAACTATGGCTACACCTTC
TRBJ2-5	16	-	TRBV2	TRBD2	CASSKLLAGGIETQYF	TGTGCCAGCTCAAAGCTTCTAGCGGGGGGAATCGAGACCCAGTACTTC
TRBJ1-6	15	-	TRBV4-1	-	CASSQTGLGNSPLHF	TGCGCCAGCAGCCAAACCGGACTGGGGAATTCACCCCTCCACTTT
TRBJ2-3	15	-	TRBV15	-	CATSRVAEHGDTQYF	TGTGCCACCAGCAGAGTGGCTGAACACGGGGATACGCAGTATTTT
TRBJ2-7	13	few	TRBV11-2	-	CASSLGSGYEQYF	TGTGCCAGCAGCTTAGGGTCAGGATACGAGCAGTACTTC
TRBJ1-2	15	-	TRBV19	-	CASSVNPGPREGYTF	TGTGCCAGTAGTGTGAATCCGGGCCCCAGGGAAGGCTACACCTTC
TRBJ1-5	18	few	TRBV7-8	-	CASSLEYRTRDSNQPQHF	TGTGCCAGCAGCTTAGAGTATCGGACAAGAGATAGCAATCAGCCCCAGCATTTT
TRBJ1-2	13	-	TRBV19	-	CASARAVNYGYTF	TGTGCCAGTGCCCGTGCGGTGAACTATGGCTACACCTTC
TRBJ1-1	15	-	TRBV27	-	CASSLSYAENTEAFF	TGTGCCAGCAGTTTATCGTACGCAGAGAACACTGAAGCTTTCTTT
TRBJ1-1	11	-	TRBV6-6	TRBD1	CASSIDRVAFF	TGTGCCAGCAGCATCGACAGGGTGGCTTTCTTT
TRBJ2-2	16	-	TRBV4-2	-	CASSQEYLAGNGELFF	TGTGCCAGCAGCCAAGAGTATCTAGCTGGTAACGGGGAGCTGTTTTTT
TRBJ2-5	12	-	TRBV5-1	TRBD1	CASRQGQETQYF	TGCGCCAGCAGACAGGGGCAAGAGACCCAGTACTTC
TRBJ1-1	16	once	TRBV6-6	-	CASSYSGQGGNTEAFF	TGTGCCAGCAGTTACTCGGGGCAGGGAGGGAACACTGAAGCTTTCTTT
TRBJ1-4	14	-	TRBV28	-	CASTWASENEKLFF	TGTGCCAGCACCTGGGCGTCAGAAAATGAAAAACTGTTTTTT